This entry is about one T cell receptor (beta chain). The antigen remains undetermined. The data belong to a study of T cell responses to AZD1222 COVID-19 vaccine. The CDR3 has 11 amino acids. The germline V gene encodes CDR1 KGHSH and CDR2 LQKENI. V was shortened by 3 bases and J by 9 bases, with 3 bases between the two germline ends. Assay: immunoSEQ multiplex PCR; the TCRdb copy retains only in-frame clones and omits some. The table has approximately 130,000 clones, 80% to 95% seen once. The study, taken as a whole, reports: Dominant at 160-218 and 743-854, vaccine-associated CD4 TCRs also spanned spike. Among the donors, most were white British and more were female, and clonal diversity was possibly underestimated. Spike-specific TCR breadth rose after two AZD1222 doses, and depth rose as well. Only a handful of AZD1222 recipients, roughly 6 in all, had baseline seropositivity.

The chain employs TRBV18 and TRBJ1-6; unclear D gene. This specimen was peripheral blood, taken on day 0 of AZD1222 vaccination. The sequence derives from an adult in good health. CDR3 residues: CASSPFSPLHF. CDR3 DNA sequence: TGTGCCAGCTCACCCTTTTCACCCCTCCACTTT. Full variable domain (outside the CDR3, taken from reference TRBV18 and TRBJ1-6): NAGVMQNPRHLVRRRGQEARLRCSPMKGHSHVYWYRQLPEEGLKFMVYLQKENIIDESGMPKERFSAEFPKEGPSILRIQQVVRGDSAAYFCASSPFSPLHFGNGTRLTVT.